This T cell receptor (beta chain) originates from a study of blood T cell repertoires in COVID-19 (TCRdb year 2020). General notes on the study: The collaborator samples originated in the United States, Italy and Spain and spanned the acute and convalescent phases of COVID-19. The samples were drawn from the first 160 participants of the ongoing ImmuneRACE study and from some 1,300 subjects provided by 6 global collaborators. Sample metadata almost always included a de-identified subject ID, COVID-19 status, age in years and sex. Where HLA class I and class II types were available, the types were taken from metadata supplied by the sample provider, not from assay-based typing. The dataset comprised deeply sampled blood TCRbeta repertoires from subjects exposed to, actively infected with, or recovered from COVID-19. The repertoires were released in a freely available public database meant as a resource for research on the immune response to SARS-CoV-2. The material from the prospective study consisted of cDNA or gDNA derived from T cells, B-cell-depleted T cells, or PBMCs.

Trimmed from V: 5 bases; trimmed from J: 5 bases; junction bases lacking a gene match: 11. The CDR3 runs 16 amino acids, cysteine and phenylalanine included. Only the CDR3 DNA stays, 48 bases, in frame from base 1. Looking up the germline V gene yields CDR1 SGHRS and CDR2 YFSETQ. Whole blood was collected in K2EDTA tubes by collaborating institutions according to the institutions' own protocols. Collaborator samples were shipped for TCRbeta analysis as frozen whole blood, isolated PBMCs, or DNA extracted from either sample type. General study outcomes and caveats: Clinical and demographic metadata were provided uncurated, with the amount varying by source and participant.

TCRbeta CDR3 regions were amplified from genomic DNA by means of the immunoSEQ Assay, a bias-controlled multiplex PCR. Per the original workflow: The number of nucleated cells in each sample was estimated by amplification of reference gene primers within the assay. To quantify the absolute abundance of each unique TCRbeta CDR3 rearrangement, sequence reads were collapsed and filtered. For each sample, productive Simpson clonality was calculated by taking the square root of Simpson's diversity index across productive rearrangements. Here the immuneACCESS table is served through TCRdb, limited to in-frame sequences with V and J called. Missing clones are a known gap in these copies; in checked studies unresolved V genes cover under half, and the rest lacks a known reason. V and J calls and clone size follow that table, whereas D and trimming were derived from the DNA. The sample table records 150,000 to 200,000 clones; around 84% of these occur just once. Of the sample, under 15% falls within the top ten clones.

Worth noting for this clone: There is no known antigen for this receptor. No base quality values were provided; no much bigger clone lies one nucleotide off.

Sequencing input: peripheral blood. The TCR comes from a man in his thirties or forties with active or convalescent COVID-19. The chain is encoded by TRBV5-1 joined to TRBJ2-7; the central 12 bases match TRBD1. CDR3 region: CASSRGRGQGADEQYF. The base sequence is TGCGCCAGCAGTCGGGGACGGGGACAGGGGGCCGACGAGCAGTACTTC.